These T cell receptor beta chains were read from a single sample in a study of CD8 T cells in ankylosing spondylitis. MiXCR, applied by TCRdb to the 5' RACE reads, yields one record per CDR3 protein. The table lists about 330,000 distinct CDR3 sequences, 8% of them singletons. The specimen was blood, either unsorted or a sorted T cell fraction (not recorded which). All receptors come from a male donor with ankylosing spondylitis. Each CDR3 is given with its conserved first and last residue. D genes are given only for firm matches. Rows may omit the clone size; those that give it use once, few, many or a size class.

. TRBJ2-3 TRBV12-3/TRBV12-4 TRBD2 CASSPGLAGGTTDTQYF TGTGCCAGCAGTCCAGGACTAGCGGGAGGAACCACAGATACGCAGTATTTT
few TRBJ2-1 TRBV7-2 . CASSLEARETEQFF TGTGCCAGCAGCTTAGAGGCCAGGGAAACTGAGCAGTTCTTC
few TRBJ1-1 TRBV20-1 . CSARDGGVLNTEAFF TGCAGTGCTAGAGATGGGGGGGTCCTGAACACTGAAGCTTTCTTT
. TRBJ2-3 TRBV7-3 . CASSLTGQISTDTQYF TGTGCCAGCAGCTTAACGGGGCAGATAAGCACAGATACGCAGTATTTT
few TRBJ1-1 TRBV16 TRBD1 CASSARGQTEAFF TGTGCCAGCAGCGCCAGGGGGCAAACTGAAGCTTTCTTT
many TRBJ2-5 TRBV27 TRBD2 CASSFGGRQETQYF TGTGCCAGCAGTTTCGGCGGGAGACAAGAGACCCAGTACTTC
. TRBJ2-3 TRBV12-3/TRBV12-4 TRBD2 CASSLVGLAGEPSTDTQYF TGTGCCAGCAGTTTAGTGGGACTAGCGGGAGAACCTAGCACAGATACGCAGTATTTT
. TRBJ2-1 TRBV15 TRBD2 CATSREAGVGEQFF TGTGCCACCAGCAGAGAGGCGGGAGTAGGTGAGCAGTTCTTC
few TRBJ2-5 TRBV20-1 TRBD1 CSVHPRTGLRETQYF TGCAGTGTCCACCCCCGGACAGGACTTCGGGAGACCCAGTACTTC
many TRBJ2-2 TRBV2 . CASRALRWGGELFF TGTGCCAGCAGGGCCCTACGGTGGGGCGGGGAGCTGTTTTTT
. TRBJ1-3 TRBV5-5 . CASSLATGTGNTIYF TGTGCCAGCAGCTTGGCCACGGGGACTGGAAACACCATATATTTT
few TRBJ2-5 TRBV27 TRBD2 CASSLTSLAETQYF TGTGCCAGCAGTCTGACTAGCTTGGCGGAGACCCAGTACTTC
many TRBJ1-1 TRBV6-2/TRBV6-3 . CASRGTAHNQGPFF TGTGCCAGCAGGGGAACAGCCCATAATCAAGGACCTTTCTTT
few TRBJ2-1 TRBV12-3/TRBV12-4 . CASSFLGPNGLYNEQFF TGTGCCAGCAGTTTCTTGGGGCCCAACGGACTCTACAATGAGCAGTTCTTC
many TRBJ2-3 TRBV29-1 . CSAQAAGTDTQYF TGCAGCGCACAGGCGGCGGGTACAGATACGCAGTATTTT
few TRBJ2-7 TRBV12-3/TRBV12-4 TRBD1 CASSSRDRVFVEQYF TGTGCCAGCAGTTCTCGGGACAGGGTATTCGTCGAGCAGTACTTC
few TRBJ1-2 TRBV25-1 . CASSESGLGGYTF TGTGCCAGCAGTGAATCAGGGTTGGGTGGCTACACCTTC
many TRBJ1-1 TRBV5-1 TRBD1 CASRLTGEYTEAFF TGCGCCAGCAGGTTGACAGGGGAATACACTGAAGCTTTCTTT
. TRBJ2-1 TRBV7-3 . CASSLLPLQSSYNEQFF TGTGCCAGCAGCCTACTTCCTCTCCAAAGCTCCTACAATGAGCAGTTCTTC
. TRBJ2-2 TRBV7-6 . CASSSQRNTGELFF TGTGCCAGCAGCTCCCAGCGGAACACCGGGGAGCTGTTTTTT
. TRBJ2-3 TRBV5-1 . CASSRDGTGFTDTQYF TGCGCCAGCAGCCGGGACGGCACTGGGTTCACAGATACGCAGTATTTT
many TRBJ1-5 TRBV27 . CASSLVRDQPQHF TGTGCCAGCAGTTTGGTGAGAGATCAGCCCCAGCATTTT
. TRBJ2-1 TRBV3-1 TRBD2 CASTSSGRGNEQFF TGTGCCAGCACGTCTAGCGGGAGAGGAAATGAGCAGTTCTTC
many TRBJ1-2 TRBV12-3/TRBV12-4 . CASSFLRGNYGYTF TGTGCCAGCAGTTTCCTACGGGGCAACTATGGCTACACCTTC
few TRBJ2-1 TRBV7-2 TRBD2 CASSIGRASGNNEQFF TGTGCCAGCAGCATCGGCCGGGCTAGCGGAAACAATGAGCAGTTCTTC
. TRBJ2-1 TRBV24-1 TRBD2 CATSDPTGGRTYNEQFF TGTGCCACCAGTGACCCGACTGGCGGGAGAACCTACAATGAGCAGTTCTTC
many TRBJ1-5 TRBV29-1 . CSVQGIGSQPQHF TGCAGCGTTCAGGGAATAGGAAGTCAGCCCCAGCATTTT
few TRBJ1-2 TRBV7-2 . CASSLETRRYGYTF TGTGCCAGCAGCTTAGAGACACGACGTTACGGCTACACCTTC
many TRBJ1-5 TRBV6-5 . CASSFRGVPLNQPQHF TGTGCCAGCAGTTTTCGGGGAGTCCCTCTCAATCAGCCCCAGCATTTT
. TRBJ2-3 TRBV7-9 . CASSLGVAADTQYF TGTGCCAGCAGCTTGGGGGTAGCGGCAGATACGCAGTATTTT
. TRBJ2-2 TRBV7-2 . CASSKGVANTGELFF TGTGCCAGCAGCAAAGGTGTCGCGAACACCGGGGAGCTGTTTTTT
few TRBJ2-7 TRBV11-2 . CASSRTAGYEQYF TGTGCCAGCAGCCGAACTGCAGGGTACGAGCAGTACTTC
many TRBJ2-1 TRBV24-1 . CATGGGNEQFF TGTGCCACCGGGGGCGGCAATGAGCAGTTCTTC
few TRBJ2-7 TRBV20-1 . CSAPRPSGTYEQYF TGCAGTGCTCCTCGTCCTTCAGGCACCTACGAGCAGTACTTC
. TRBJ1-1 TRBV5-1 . CASSLDQIMNTEAFF TGCGCCAGCAGCTTGGACCAGATCATGAACACTGAAGCTTTCTTT
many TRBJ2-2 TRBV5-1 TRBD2 CASSLLAGANTGELFF TGTGCCAGCAGCCTGCTAGCGGGAGCGAACACCGGGGAGCTGTTTTTT
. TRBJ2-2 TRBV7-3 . CASSLYESNTLTGELFF TGTGCCAGCAGCTTATATGAGAGCAACACCCTCACCGGGGAGCTGTTTTTT
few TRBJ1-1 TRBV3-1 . CASSQDLGRNEAFF TGTGCCAGCAGCCAAGATCTCGGCAGGAATGAAGCTTTCTTT
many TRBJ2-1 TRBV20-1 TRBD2 CSARDSGLAGVLGDEQFF TGCAGTGCTAGAGATTCGGGGCTAGCGGGAGTATTAGGGGATGAGCAGTTCTTC
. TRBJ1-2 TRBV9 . CASSVAPGESGGYTF TGTGCCAGCAGCGTAGCCCCAGGGGAGAGTGGTGGCTACACCTTC
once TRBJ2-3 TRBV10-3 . CVSLNTQYF TGCGTTAGTTTAAATACGCAGTATTTT
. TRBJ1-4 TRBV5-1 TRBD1 CASRSQGATNEKLFF TGCGCCAGCAGATCACAGGGGGCAACTAATGAAAAACTGTTTTTT
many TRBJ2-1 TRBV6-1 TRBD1 CASGRDRAYNEQFF TGTGCCAGCGGTCGGGACAGGGCCTACAATGAGCAGTTCTTC
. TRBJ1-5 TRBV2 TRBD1 CASSPDRGYQPQHF TGTGCCAGCAGCCCCGACAGGGGATACCAGCCCCAGCATTTT
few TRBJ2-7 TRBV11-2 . CASSLVSGGNYEQYF TGTGCCAGCAGCTTAGTCTCTGGAGGTAATTACGAGCAGTACTTC
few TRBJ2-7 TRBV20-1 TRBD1 CSARDIRVGTGVSEQYF TGCAGTGCTAGAGATATCAGAGTTGGGACAGGGGTATCCGAGCAGTACTTC
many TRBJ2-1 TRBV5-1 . CASSPMEGGYNEQFF TGCGCCAGCAGTCCTATGGAGGGTGGGTACAATGAGCAGTTCTTC
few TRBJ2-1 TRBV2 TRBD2 CASRPTLAGGGYNEQFF TGTGCCAGCAGGCCAACCCTAGCGGGAGGGGGCTACAATGAGCAGTTCTTC
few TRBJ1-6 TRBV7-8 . CASSLWQSNSPLHF TGTGCCAGCAGCTTATGGCAGTCCAATTCACCCCTCCACTTT
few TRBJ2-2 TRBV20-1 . CSARDSKEINTGELFF TGCAGTGCTAGAGATTCGAAAGAAATCAACACCGGGGAGCTGTTTTTT
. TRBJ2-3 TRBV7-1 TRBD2 CASSSPREGASGRRPTSTDTQYF TGTGCCAGCAGCTCACCCAGAGAAGGGGCGAGCGGGAGGCGCCCTACTAGCACAGATACGCAGTATTTT
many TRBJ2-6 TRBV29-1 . CSVVGDSGANVLTF TGCAGCGTTGTTGGCGACTCTGGGGCCAACGTCCTGACTTTC